The following is a T cell receptor beta chain sequence with its context. What it binds is unknown. MiXCR, applied by TCRdb to the reads, yields one record per CDR3 protein. The sample lists around 500,000 distinct CDR3 sequences, under 55% seen once, with around 45% in the top ten. The source of the sample is a study of T cell repertoires in cytomegalovirus infection. Study in general: Through public TCR beta signatures, both CMV infection and matching HLA type were indicated.

Trimming left V 4 bases short and J 1 base short, with 14 bases between. Germline loops: CDR1 KGHDR, CDR2 SFDVKD. The CDR3 contains 16 residues. Overall study findings and caveats: Accumulated public TCR beta family frequency recognized individuals carrying CMV together with the relevant HLA.

The clonotype was recovered from a human donor in good health (CMV status not recorded). Some clones in this sample may be carry-over from other donors' samples. J is TRBJ2-3 and V is TRBV24-1; tentatively, D is TRBD1 or TRBD2 (5 bases each). Sequences were derived from cultured PBMCs, sampled from culture after CMV antigen stimulation. CDR3 protein: CATSDPRQGGTDTQYF. The CDR3 DNA reads as TGTGCCACCAGTGACCCCCGGCAGGGAGGCACAGATACGCAGTATTTT.